This is a list of T cell receptor beta chains from one sample in a study of T-cell reconstitution after alpha-beta-depleted transplantation in children. Each CDR3 protein gets one entry after TCRdb re-called the PCR reads with MiXCR. The sample yields around 340,000 distinct CDR3 sequences, about 14% seen once. Sequencing was performed on PBMCs, taken from the stem cell graft. These receptors were collected from a human donor who donated a stem cell graft to a child with Fanconi anemia. Both conserved end residues are part of each CDR3. D genes are given only for firm matches.

v_call: TRBV5-6; d_call: .; cdr3_length: 14; j_call: TRBJ2-1; cdr3_aa: CASSFPGPLNEQFF
v_call: TRBV5-1; d_call: TRBD1; cdr3_length: 14; j_call: TRBJ2-7; cdr3_aa: CASSEGQGYYEQYF
v_call: TRBV20-1; d_call: .; cdr3_length: 13; j_call: TRBJ2-3; cdr3_aa: CSARGIGTDTQYF
v_call: TRBV5-1; d_call: .; cdr3_length: 14; j_call: TRBJ2-2; cdr3_aa: CASRLGEYTGELFF
v_call: TRBV6-5; d_call: .; cdr3_length: 15; j_call: TRBJ1-5; cdr3_aa: CASSYAGSGDWPQHF
v_call: TRBV29-1; d_call: .; cdr3_length: 12; j_call: TRBJ2-1; cdr3_aa: CSVEEGRHEQFF
v_call: TRBV6-2/TRBV6-3; d_call: .; cdr3_length: 15; j_call: TRBJ1-5; cdr3_aa: CASSYPRGVGGPQHF
v_call: TRBV29-1; d_call: TRBD1; cdr3_length: 12; j_call: TRBJ1-2; cdr3_aa: CSAGQGEGGYTF
v_call: TRBV24-1; d_call: .; cdr3_length: 14; j_call: TRBJ1-5; cdr3_aa: CATRRPYLDQPQHF
v_call: TRBV14; d_call: TRBD1; cdr3_length: 13; j_call: TRBJ1-2; cdr3_aa: CASSQVRQGSYTF
v_call: TRBV7-9; d_call: .; cdr3_length: 16; j_call: TRBJ1-1; cdr3_aa: CASSLLGGNPNTEAFF
v_call: TRBV12-3/TRBV12-4; d_call: .; cdr3_length: 13; j_call: TRBJ2-3; cdr3_aa: CASSPNRADTQYF
v_call: TRBV29-1; d_call: .; cdr3_length: 12; j_call: TRBJ2-3; cdr3_aa: CSVVGRWDTQYF
v_call: TRBV7-9; d_call: .; cdr3_length: 16; j_call: TRBJ2-3; cdr3_aa: CASSKEGWKWGDTQYF
v_call: TRBV18; d_call: .; cdr3_length: 16; j_call: TRBJ1-2; cdr3_aa: CASSPLQQGRMDGYTF
v_call: TRBV3-1; d_call: TRBD2; cdr3_length: 17; j_call: TRBJ2-5; cdr3_aa: CASSPLASGTPQETQYF
v_call: TRBV5-1; d_call: .; cdr3_length: 15; j_call: TRBJ1-5; cdr3_aa: CASSPGPRGNQPQHF
v_call: TRBV30; d_call: .; cdr3_length: 12; j_call: TRBJ1-2; cdr3_aa: CARDRRGTGYTF
v_call: TRBV7-2; d_call: .; cdr3_length: 14; j_call: TRBJ1-3; cdr3_aa: CASSRPGSGNTIYF
v_call: TRBV4-3; d_call: .; cdr3_length: 16; j_call: TRBJ1-4; cdr3_aa: CASSHDLGLQGEKLFF
v_call: TRBV7-6; d_call: .; cdr3_length: 15; j_call: TRBJ2-2; cdr3_aa: CASSFTGSNTGELFF
v_call: TRBV5-8; d_call: .; cdr3_length: 13; j_call: TRBJ1-2; cdr3_aa: CASTRDENYGYTF
v_call: TRBV5-1; d_call: .; cdr3_length: 15; j_call: TRBJ1-1; cdr3_aa: CASEGGSPSNTEAFF
v_call: TRBV9; d_call: TRBD1; cdr3_length: 17; j_call: TRBJ2-2; cdr3_aa: CASSRGVGTGYTGELFF
v_call: TRBV7-2; d_call: .; cdr3_length: 15; j_call: TRBJ2-5; cdr3_aa: CASSFAGSLEETQYF
v_call: TRBV20-1; d_call: .; cdr3_length: 12; j_call: TRBJ2-1; cdr3_aa: CSSRGSYNEQFF
v_call: TRBV2; d_call: .; cdr3_length: 20; j_call: TRBJ2-1; cdr3_aa: CASSVQSGAERQGSGDEQFF
v_call: TRBV10-3; d_call: TRBD1; cdr3_length: 16; j_call: TRBJ1-2; cdr3_aa: CAISESTTGLNYGYTF
v_call: TRBV5-1; d_call: .; cdr3_length: 12; j_call: TRBJ1-6; cdr3_aa: CASSDDNSPLHF
v_call: TRBV2; d_call: .; cdr3_length: 15; j_call: TRBJ1-4; cdr3_aa: CASSERGARSEKLFF
v_call: TRBV28; d_call: .; cdr3_length: 13; j_call: TRBJ1-4; cdr3_aa: CASRRGLYEKLFF
v_call: TRBV7-9; d_call: .; cdr3_length: 15; j_call: TRBJ1-2; cdr3_aa: CASSPPSGPPGGYTF
v_call: TRBV12-3/TRBV12-4; d_call: .; cdr3_length: 16; j_call: TRBJ2-1; cdr3_aa: CASTPWGSEKGNEQFF
v_call: TRBV28; d_call: TRBD1; cdr3_length: 16; j_call: TRBJ2-2; cdr3_aa: CASSPPGQGGTGELFF
v_call: TRBV24-1; d_call: TRBD1; cdr3_length: 12; j_call: TRBJ1-5; cdr3_aa: CATGQGNQPQHF
v_call: TRBV9; d_call: .; cdr3_length: 16; j_call: TRBJ1-5; cdr3_aa: CASSVDHRDSNQPQHF
v_call: TRBV6-1; d_call: .; cdr3_length: 12; j_call: TRBJ2-1; cdr3_aa: CASSDTVLVQFF
v_call: TRBV29-1; d_call: .; cdr3_length: 10; j_call: TRBJ1-1; cdr3_aa: CSVVDTEAFF
v_call: TRBV7-6; d_call: .; cdr3_length: 16; j_call: TRBJ2-1; cdr3_aa: CASSLLGQGDHNEQFF
v_call: TRBV5-1; d_call: TRBD2; cdr3_length: 16; j_call: TRBJ2-1; cdr3_aa: CASSSGLAGGKNEQFF
v_call: TRBV6-5; d_call: TRBD2; cdr3_length: 14; j_call: TRBJ2-3; cdr3_aa: CASRSTSGGDTQYF
v_call: TRBV5-1; d_call: .; cdr3_length: 13; j_call: TRBJ2-2; cdr3_aa: CASSLERPGELFF
v_call: TRBV5-1; d_call: .; cdr3_length: 15; j_call: TRBJ2-6; cdr3_aa: CASSLGASGANVLTF
v_call: TRBV18; d_call: .; cdr3_length: 12; j_call: TRBJ2-3; cdr3_aa: CASSGETDTQYF
v_call: TRBV19; d_call: .; cdr3_length: 15; j_call: TRBJ2-3; cdr3_aa: CASSMDGHHTDTQYF
v_call: TRBV3-1; d_call: .; cdr3_length: 13; j_call: TRBJ1-1; cdr3_aa: CASSSTSDTEAFF
v_call: TRBV7-8; d_call: .; cdr3_length: 14; j_call: TRBJ1-4; cdr3_aa: CASSLSLDNEKLFF